This T cell receptor (beta chain) was observed in a study of PD-1 blockade in classical Hodgkin lymphoma. Findings and caveats of the study: When set against healthy donors, newly diagnosed patients were reported to show lower baseline TCR diversity. Possibly reflecting disease activity or prior therapy, repertoire differences have causes that remain undefined.

Looked up from germline, CDR1 is DFQATT and CDR2 is SNEGSKA (reference sequence). This CDR3 contains 11 residues. Sequenced by immunoSEQ multiplex PCR; TCRdb stores in-frame clones only, minus some. The sample shows 25,000 to 35,000 clones, approximately 94% of them seen only once. Time point specified: newly diagnosed, previously untreated cHL patient sample. Newly diagnosed classical Hodgkin lymphoma PBMCs, still untreated, provided the comparison samples. This clone has a single count. The antigen remains undetermined. Relative to the germline gene, one junction end is altered; a read error may explain this.

The chain uses TRBV20-1 and TRBJ2-1, with 9 positions matching TRBD2. The sequenced sample consisted of peripheral blood mononuclear cells (PBMCs). The sequence came from a human donor with classical Hodgkin lymphoma. The CDR3: CSAHSGTSLIF. The CDR3 DNA reads as TGCAGTGCTCACTCCGGGACTAGCCTCATCTTC.